Shown below are 9 T cell receptor beta chains from a single sample sequenced in a study of blood T cell repertoires in COVID-19. Sequencing used immunoSEQ multiplex PCR; TCRdb keeps in-frame clones, though not all of them. The table shows some 250,000 clones, with approximately 90% occurring only once. Specimen: PBMCs or T cells enriched from blood (not recorded which). These receptors all come from a man aged 35 to 55 who had recovered from COVID-19.

The chain combines TRBV9 with TRBJ1-1, with D unclear. Trimming shortened V by 0 bases and J by 1 base, and 7 bases separated the two germline ends. Germline CDR1 SGDLS, CDR2 YYNGEE. CDR3 length equals 14 residues. The CDR3 nucleotides are TGTGCCAGCAGCGTAGCTCGGGGGAACACTGAAGCTTTCTTT. Protein sequence: CASSVARGNTEAFF.

The V gene is TRBV7-8, the J gene TRBJ1-3; the D gene is possibly TRBD1 (5 bases). This CDR3 spans 16 amino acids. V was pared by 0 bases and J by 2 bases, with 11 bases between. The V gene's germline CDR1 is SGHVS and CDR2 FQNEAQ. The CDR3 DNA sequence: TGTGCCAGCAGCTTAGCAGGACAAACTCCTGGAAACACCATATATTTT. The encoded protein is CASSLAGQTPGNTIYF.

The chain carries TRBV6-5 and TRBJ1-1; TRBD1 aligns across 8 bases. CDR1 and CDR2 (germline): MNHEY, SVGAGI. The V and J ends lost 6 bases and 2 bases, in that order; junction bases with no gene match: 8. The CDR3 runs 15 residues. The CDR3 DNA sequence: TGTGCCAGCAGGAGGACAGGGAGGCACAACACTGAAGCTTTCTTT. This encodes CASRRTGRHNTEAFF.

The chain recombines TRBV11-2 with TRBJ2-7; 7 bases align to TRBD1. J was trimmed by 1 base and V by 5 bases; bases with no gene match: 5. Germline CDR1 and CDR2: SGHAT and FQNNGV. The CDR3 runs to 14 residues. The CDR3 DNA reads TGTGCCAGCAGCATGGACAGGTTTTCCTACGAGCAGTACTTC. The encoded protein is CASSMDRFSYEQYF.

The rearrangement links TRBV27 to TRBJ2-1, with D possibly matching TRBD2 (7 bases). The germline V and J ends were trimmed by 2 bases and 10 bases, with 12 bases remaining between them. The CDR3 contains 13 residues. Germline V gene data show CDR1 as MNHEY and CDR2 as SMNVEV (reference sequence). CDR3 loop: CASSLGGGVEQFF. In DNA, the CDR3 is TGTGCCAGCAGTTTAGGGGGGGGCGTGGAGCAGTTCTTC.

This rearrangement joins TRBV9 to TRBJ2-1; 7 bases are a match to TRBD1. V was pared by 3 bases and J by 2 bases, with 5 bases of the junction left unmatched. Germline V lookup: CDR1 SGDLS, CDR2 YYNGEE. The CDR3 sequence is 15 residues long. This chain's CDR3 is CASSGRDRTYNEQFF. The CDR3 DNA follows: TGTGCCAGCAGCGGCCGGGACAGAACCTACAATGAGCAGTTCTTC.

This chain uses TRBV24-1 with TRBJ2-5, with 8 positions matching TRBD2. The CDR3 is made up of 13 amino acids. Trimming removed 12 bases from V and 5 bases from J; junction bases left unmatched: 10. Germline V gene data show CDR1 as KGHDR and CDR2 as SFDVKD. The DNA of the CDR3 is TGTGCCCCAAACGGGGGGGCCGGGGAGACCCAGTACTTC. Its translation: CAPNGGAGETQYF.

This rearrangement joins TRBV9 to TRBJ1-3; the match to TRBD1 covers 9 bases. Germline loops: CDR1 SGDLS, CDR2 YYNGEE. There are 21 residues in the CDR3. V lost 4 bases, J lost 2 bases, and 22 bases stayed unmatched. The CDR3 region has the DNA TGTGCCAGCAGCACTTTCCCGGGACAGGGCAAACTCTTACTTCCTGGAAACACCATATATTTT. Protein: CASSTFPGQGKLLLPGNTIYF.

The rearrangement links TRBV4-3 to TRBJ1-2; D is ambiguous. This CDR3 has 13 residues. Trimming cost V 0 bases and J 4 bases, with 6 bases left between them. The V gene's germline CDR1 is LGHNA and CDR2 YSLEER. This CDR3 is CASSQDHGYGYTF. As DNA, the CDR3 is TGCGCCAGCAGCCAAGATCACGGCTATGGCTACACCTTC.